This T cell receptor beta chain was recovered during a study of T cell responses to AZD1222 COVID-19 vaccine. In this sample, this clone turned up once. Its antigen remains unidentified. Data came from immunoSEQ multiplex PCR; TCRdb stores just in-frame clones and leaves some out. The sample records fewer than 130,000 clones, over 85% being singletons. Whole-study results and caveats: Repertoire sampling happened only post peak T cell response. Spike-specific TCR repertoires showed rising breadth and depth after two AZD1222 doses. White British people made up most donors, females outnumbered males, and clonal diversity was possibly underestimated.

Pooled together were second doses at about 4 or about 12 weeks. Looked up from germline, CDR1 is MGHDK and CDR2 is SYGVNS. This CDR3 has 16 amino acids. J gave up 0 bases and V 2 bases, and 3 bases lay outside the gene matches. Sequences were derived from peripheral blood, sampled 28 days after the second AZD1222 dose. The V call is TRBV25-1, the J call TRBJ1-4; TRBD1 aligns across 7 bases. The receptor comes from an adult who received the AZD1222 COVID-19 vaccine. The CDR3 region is CASSEGQVATNEKLFF. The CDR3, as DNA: TGTGCCAGCAGTGAAGGACAGGTGGCAACTAATGAAAAACTGTTTTTT.